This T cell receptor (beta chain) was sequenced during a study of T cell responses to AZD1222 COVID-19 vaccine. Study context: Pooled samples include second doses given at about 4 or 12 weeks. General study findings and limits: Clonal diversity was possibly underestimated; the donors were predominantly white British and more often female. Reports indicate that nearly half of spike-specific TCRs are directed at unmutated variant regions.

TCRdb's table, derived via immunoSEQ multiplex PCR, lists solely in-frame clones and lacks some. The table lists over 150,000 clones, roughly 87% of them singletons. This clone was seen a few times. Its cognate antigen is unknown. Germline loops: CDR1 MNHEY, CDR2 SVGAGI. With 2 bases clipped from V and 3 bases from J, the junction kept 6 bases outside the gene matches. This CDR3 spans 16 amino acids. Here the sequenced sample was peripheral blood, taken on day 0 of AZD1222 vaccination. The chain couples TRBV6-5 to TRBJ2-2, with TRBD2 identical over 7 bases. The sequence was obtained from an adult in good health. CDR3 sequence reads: CASSYGGSLHTGELFF. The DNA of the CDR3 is TGTGCCAGCAGTTACGGCGGGAGCCTCCACACCGGGGAGCTGTTTTTT.